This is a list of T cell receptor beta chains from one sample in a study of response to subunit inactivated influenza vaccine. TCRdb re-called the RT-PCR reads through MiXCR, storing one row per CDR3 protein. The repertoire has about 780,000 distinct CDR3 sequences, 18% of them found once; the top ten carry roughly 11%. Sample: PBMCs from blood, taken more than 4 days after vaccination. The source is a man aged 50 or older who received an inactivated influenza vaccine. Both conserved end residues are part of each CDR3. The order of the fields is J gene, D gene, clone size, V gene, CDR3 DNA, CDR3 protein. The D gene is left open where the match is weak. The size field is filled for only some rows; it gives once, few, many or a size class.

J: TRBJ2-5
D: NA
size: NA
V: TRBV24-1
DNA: TGTGCCACCAGTGATTGGGGCGGCAACCAAGAGACCCAGTACTTC
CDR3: CATSDWGGNQETQYF

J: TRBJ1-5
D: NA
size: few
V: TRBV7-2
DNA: TGTGCCAGCAGCTTAGCCAGCGGGTATAGCAATCAGCCCCAGCATTTT
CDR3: CASSLASGYSNQPQHF

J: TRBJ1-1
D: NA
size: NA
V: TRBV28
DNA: TGTGCCAGCAGTAGAAATCCGAACACTGAAGCTTTCTTT
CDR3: CASSRNPNTEAFF

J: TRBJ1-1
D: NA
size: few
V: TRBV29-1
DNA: TGCAGCGTTGATCGCTTGGGGGGGGGGAACACTGAAGCTTTCTTT
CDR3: CSVDRLGGGNTEAFF

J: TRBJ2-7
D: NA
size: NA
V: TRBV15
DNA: TGTGCCACCAGCAGAGGCAGTACGGTGGAGCAGTACTTC
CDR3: CATSRGSTVEQYF

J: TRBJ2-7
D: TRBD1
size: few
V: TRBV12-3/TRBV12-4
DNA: TGTGCCAGCAGTTTGACAGGGGGCGTGGGAGAGCAGTACTTC
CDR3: CASSLTGGVGEQYF

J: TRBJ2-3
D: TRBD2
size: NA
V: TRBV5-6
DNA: TGTGCCAGCAGGCGAACTTCTAGCGGACTATCAAGCACAGATACGCAGTATTTT
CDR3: CASRRTSSGLSSTDTQYF

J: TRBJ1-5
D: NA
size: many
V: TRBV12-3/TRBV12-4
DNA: TGTGCCAGCACCCTGGGGACGGGATATCAGCCCCAGCATTTT
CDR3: CASTLGTGYQPQHF

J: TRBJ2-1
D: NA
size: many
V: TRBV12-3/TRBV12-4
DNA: TGTGCCAGCATAGTTAGGGGACATGAGCAGTTCTTC
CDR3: CASIVRGHEQFF

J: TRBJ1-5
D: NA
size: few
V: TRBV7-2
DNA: TGTGCCAGCAGCATCCTCCGGGACGTCCCCAATCAGCCCCAGCATTTT
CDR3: CASSILRDVPNQPQHF

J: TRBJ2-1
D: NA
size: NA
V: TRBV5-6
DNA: TGTGCCAGCAGCGACGGAGAGTACAATGAGCAGTTCTTC
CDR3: CASSDGEYNEQFF